Below are 24 T cell receptor beta chains sequenced from a single sample in a study of T cell responses to AZD1222 COVID-19 vaccine. Profiling relied on immunoSEQ multiplex PCR, and the TCRdb table lists in-frame clones only, not all of them. Of fewer than 110,000 clones listed, about nine tenths are singletons. The sample here was peripheral blood, taken on day 0 of AZD1222 vaccination. These receptors came from an adult in good health.

The chain uses TRBV7-2 and TRBJ1-6; maybe TRBD1 (5 bases). This CDR3 region has 15 residues. CDR1 and CDR2 (germline): SGHTA, FQGNSA. The ends were cut back, 1 base at V and 9 bases at J, with 13 bases in the middle. CDR3 DNA: TGTGCCAGCAGCTTAGAAGGAGGGGTGGGTTCACCCCTCCACTTT. Encoded protein: CASSLEGGVGSPLHF.

The chain employs TRBV29-1 and TRBJ2-7; 9 bases fit TRBD1. CDR3 length: 15 amino acids. Germline CDR1 and CDR2: SQVTM and ANQGSEA. The junction had 12 bases not matched to a gene; V was cut back by 6 bases and J by 3 bases. The CDR3: CSVRSWTGEDYEQYF. In DNA form, the CDR3 reads TGCAGCGTCCGATCATGGACAGGGGAGGACTACGAGCAGTACTTC.

The chain is built from TRBV28 and TRBJ1-5, with D unclear. CDR1 and CDR2 (germline): MDHEN, SYDVKM. The V end was cut by 3 bases, the J end by 2 bases, with 11 bases between. This CDR3 comprises 15 residues. This CDR3 reads CASSFSNRRNQPQHF. The CDR3 DNA reads as TGTGCCAGCAGTTTCTCAAACCGCCGCAATCAGCCCCAGCATTTT.

The chain recombines TRBV18 with TRBJ2-7, with D maybe TRBD1 (6 bases). The length of the CDR3 is 15 residues. The germline CDR1 and CDR2 sequences are KGHSH and LQKENI. V was trimmed by 3 bases and J by 4 bases, leaving 16 bases between them. The CDR3 coding sequence is TGTGCCAGCTCACCCGGGACCAGGGGTGGTTACGAGCAGTACTTC. Its protein is CASSPGTRGGYEQYF.

The V gene is TRBV4-2, the J gene TRBJ2-5, with TRBD2 as a possible D gene (6 bases). This CDR3 comprises 16 residues. Germline V gene lookup returns CDR1 LGHNA and CDR2 YNFKEQ. The V gene lost 2 bases and the J gene lost 2 bases, with 15 bases spanning the gap. The CDR3 reads CASSQILASGQETQYF. CDR3 coding DNA: TGTGCCAGCAGCCAAATACTAGCAAGCGGGCAAGAGACCCAGTACTTC.

The chain joins TRBV18 to TRBJ2-5, with 9 positions matching TRBD2. J lost 5 bases, V lost 3 bases, and 10 bases had no gene match. Germline CDR1 reads KGHSH; CDR2 reads LQKENI. CDR3 length equals 16 residues. CDR3 bases: TGTGCCAGCTCACCGTCTAGCGGGGCGGCGGGGGAGACCCAGTACTTC. This gives the protein CASSPSSGAAGETQYF. The whole variable domain, remainder taken from reference TRBV18 and TRBJ2-5, is NAGVMQNPRHLVRRRGQEARLRCSPMKGHSHVYWYRQLPEEGLKFMVYLQKENIIDESGMPKERFSAEFPKEGPSILRIQQVVRGDSAAYFCASSPSSGAAGETQYFGPGTRLLVL.

The gene calls are TRBV7-9 and TRBJ1-1; the match to TRBD1 covers 7 bases. Germline lookup yields CDR1 SEHNR and CDR2 FQNEAQ (reference sequence). This CDR3 spans 15 amino acids. V dropped 4 bases and J dropped 3; count of bases not matched to a gene: 8. CDR3 bases: TGTGCCAGCAGCTACGTCGACAGGGTCGACACTGAAGCTTTCTTT. Its protein is CASSYVDRVDTEAFF.

The chain recombines TRBV6-5 with TRBJ1-5; D might be TRBD1 (5 bases). The CDR3 covers 12 residues. CDR1 and CDR2 from the germline V gene are MNHEY and SVGAGI. Trimming took off 6 bases at V and 7 bases at J, with 10 bases between the two ends. The CDR3 reads CASRGGGQPQHF. DNA for the CDR3: TGTGCCAGCAGGGGGGGTGGGCAGCCCCAGCATTTT.

The chain is built from TRBV5-8 and TRBJ2-2, with 8 bases aligning to TRBD1. Germline-derived CDR1 and CDR2 are SGHTS and YDEGEE. The CDR3 length is 14 residues. V lost 3 bases and J lost 5; bases outside the gene matches: 3. The CDR3 region is CASSWGQVTGELFF. The DNA of the CDR3 is TGTGCCAGCAGCTGGGGACAGGTTACCGGGGAGCTGTTTTTT. Variable domain in full (rest from reference TRBV5-8 and TRBJ2-2): EAGVTQSPTHLIKTRGQQATLRCSPISGHTSVYWYQQALGLGLQFLLWYDEGEERNRGNFPPRFSGRQFPNYSSELNVNALELEDSALYLCASSWGQVTGELFFGEGSRLTVL.

Here the CDR3 DNA reads TGTGCCAGCAGCGTTACAGGGGGCCATGAAAAACTGTTTTTT. Its translation: CASSVTGGHEKLFF. The gene calls are TRBV3-1 (or the pseudogene TRBV3-2) and TRBJ1-4, with 9 bases that match TRBD1. Germline V gene lookup returns CDR1 LGHDT and CDR2 YNNKEL (reference sequence). J was trimmed by 6 bases and V by 5 bases; bases with no gene match: 4. This CDR3 contains 14 residues.

This rearrangement joins TRBV29-1 to TRBJ2-7; D uncertain. V was pared by 4 bases and J by 1 base, with 2 bases between. The CDR3 is 10 amino acids. The germline V gene encodes CDR1 SQVTM and CDR2 ANQGSEA. This chain's CDR3 is CSVGSYEQYF. CDR3 DNA sequence: TGCAGCGTTGGGTCCTACGAGCAGTACTTC.

The rearrangement joins TRBV18 to TRBJ1-1; a possible D gene is TRBD1 (5 bases). The CDR3 consists of 13 residues. The V and J ends lost 6 bases and 1 base respectively, with 9 bases between them. In germline, CDR1 is KGHSH, CDR2 LQKENI. The DNA for the CDR3 is TGTGCCAGCTCCCTCACAGGGAACACTGAAGCTTTCTTT. Translated: CASSLTGNTEAFF.

Only a few counts were recorded for this clone. The J gene is TRBJ1-2, the V gene TRBV7-9; possibly TRBD1 for D (6 bases). V dropped 3 bases and J dropped 7 bases, with 15 bases sitting between them. The CDR3 extends over 14 amino acids. CDR1 is SEHNR and CDR2 is FQNEAQ in the germline V gene (reference sequence). The CDR3 nucleotides read TGTGCCAGCAGCTTTTCGTCGGGGGCTGGTGGCTACACCTTC. Protein product: CASSFSSGAGGYTF.

CDR3 DNA sequence: TGTGCCAGCAGCTTGGAAAGGGGGCTCACTACGAGGCAGTACTTC. Its translation is CASSLERGLTTRQYF. This rearrangement joins TRBV5-5 to TRBJ2-7; 7 nucleotides match TRBD1. Germline V gene data show CDR1 as SGHKS and CDR2 as YYEKEE (reference sequence). V lost 0 bases, J lost 9 bases, and 12 bases stayed unmatched. The CDR3 is made up of 15 amino acids.

This clone was observed once. V is TRBV6-1 and J is TRBJ2-2; D gene unclear. The germline gives CDR1 MNHNS, CDR2 SASEGT. V gave up 2 bases and J gave up 8 bases, with 9 bases separating them. The CDR3 covers 13 residues. The CDR3, as DNA: TGTGCCAGCAGTGAATTAGGCGTTGGGGAGCTGTTTTTT. Translated: CASSELGVGELFF.

V and J are TRBV19 and TRBJ1-1; TRBD1 might be the D (5 bases). Trimming removed 3 bases at V and 6 bases at J, with 17 bases between. Germline values: CDR1 LNHDA, CDR2 SQIVND (reference sequence). The length of the CDR3 is 15 residues. In DNA form, the CDR3 reads TGTGCCAGTAGTATCGGGACGACGGCAATCGCTGAAGCTTTCTTT. It specifies CASSIGTTAIAEAFF.

The chain employs TRBV9 and TRBJ2-7; unclear D gene. Trimming stripped 0 bases from V and 6 bases from J, with 13 bases between. Germline V gives CDR1 SGDLS, CDR2 YYNGEE. The CDR3 has 14 residues. The chain's CDR3 is CASSVASTPAEQYF. CDR3 DNA sequence: TGTGCCAGCAGCGTAGCCAGTACACCAGCCGAGCAGTACTTC.

The chain combines TRBV30 with TRBJ1-6; 9 bases are a match to TRBD1. Germline assignment: CDR1 GTSNPN and CDR2 SVGIG (reference sequence). The CDR3 spans 15 residues. V shed 0 bases, J shed 8 bases, and the junction held 5 bases outside the gene matches. This CDR3 reads CAWSVEGQGYSPLHF. For the CDR3, the DNA is TGTGCCTGGAGTGTGGAGGGACAGGGTTATTCACCCCTCCACTTT.

The chain joins TRBV11-2 to TRBJ2-7, with TRBD2 matching over 8 bases. The length of the CDR3 is 14 residues. The germline V gene encodes CDR1 SGHAT and CDR2 FQNNGV. Losses at the gene ends were 6 bases for V and 2 bases for J; bases not matched to a gene: 6. CDR3 coding DNA: TGTGCCAGCAGGACCCTTAGCGGGACCTACGAGCAGTACTTC. Encoded protein: CASRTLSGTYEQYF. The variable domain in full, completed from reference TRBV11-2 and TRBJ2-7, reads EAGVAQSPRYKIIEKRQSVAFWCNPISGHATLYWYQQILGQGPKLLIQFQNNGVVDDSQLPKDRFSAERLKGVDSTLKIQPAKLEDSAVYLCASRTLSGTYEQYFGPGTRLTVT.

The J gene is TRBJ1-3, the V gene TRBV7-2, with unresolved D. Germline CDR1 reads SGHTA; CDR2 reads FQGNSA. V dropped 2 bases and J dropped 0 bases, with 8 bases sitting between them. This CDR3 is 15 amino acids long. CDR3 coding DNA: TGTGCCAGCAGCTTACAGGCCGCCTCTGGAAACACCATATATTTT. It yields the protein CASSLQAASGNTIYF.

This rearrangement joins TRBV19 to TRBJ1-5; no reliable D call. CDR1 LNHDA and CDR2 SQIVND come from the germline V gene (reference sequence). CDR3 length: 15 residues. Trimming pared 8 bases from V and 1 base from J, leaving 15 bases between. This CDR3 reads CASRTAEVSNQPQHF. The CDR3 DNA is TGTGCCAGTCGGACCGCCGAGGTCAGCAATCAGCCCCAGCATTTT.

This clone was counted between two and nine times. The V gene is TRBV7-9, the J gene TRBJ2-1; TRBD1 agrees at 7 bases. Germline lookup yields CDR1 SEHNR and CDR2 FQNEAQ (reference sequence). The junction had 6 bases not matched to a gene; V was cut back by 4 bases and J by 0 bases. The CDR3 loop spans 16 amino acids. The chain's CDR3 is CASSSNRGISYNEQFF. The CDR3 bases are TGTGCCAGCAGCTCAAACAGGGGAATCTCCTACAATGAGCAGTTCTTC.

This clone occurred once. The rearrangement uses TRBV3-1 (or the pseudogene TRBV3-2) and TRBJ1-3; no firm D call. This CDR3 spans 16 amino acids. V gave up 1 base and J gave up 0 bases, with 10 bases separating them. Germline lookup yields CDR1 LGHDT and CDR2 YNNKEL (reference sequence). This CDR3 is CASSQVARISGNTIYF. Here the CDR3 DNA reads TGTGCCAGCAGCCAAGTGGCTCGGATCTCTGGAAACACCATATATTTT.

V gene TRBV5-1 combines with J gene TRBJ2-7, with D possibly called TRBD1 or TRBD2 (5 bases each). With 1 base removed from V and 7 bases from J, the gap between germline ends came to 12 bases. This CDR3 spans 13 amino acids. CDR1 is SGHRS and CDR2 is YFSETQ in the germline V gene. The chain's CDR3 is CASSLPGTGEQYF. The CDR3 DNA is TGCGCCAGCAGCTTGCCAGGGACGGGGGAGCAGTACTTC. The variable domain in full, completed from reference TRBV5-1 and TRBJ2-7, reads KAGVTQTPRYLIKTRGQQVTLSCSPISGHRSVSWYQQTPGQGLQFLFEYFSETQRNKGNFPGRFSGRQFSNSRSEMNVSTLELGDSALYLCASSLPGTGEQYFGPGTRLTVT.